The T cell receptor (beta chain) under discussion was sequenced for a study of shared T cell receptors in the human thymus. This CDR3 spans 15 amino acids. Germline V CDR1 and CDR2: SGHDN, FVKESK. Trimming removed 5 bases at V and 0 bases at J, with 12 bases between. Sequenced by immunoSEQ multiplex PCR; TCRdb stores in-frame clones only, minus some. Altogether hundreds of thousands of clones are present, approximately 88% being singletons, with the ten largest covering approximately 0.01%. A further study also used this sample, focusing on human thymus T cells. In that study: Usage of V and J genes appeared biased in thymic and blood repertoires.

This TCR was sampled from a boy in the first two years of life with a congenital heart defect. This rearrangement joins TRBV14 to TRBJ2-3; no firm D call. The sample comprised thymocytes. The CDR3, as DNA: TGTGCCAGCAGCAAAACGCCCCAGAGCACAGATACGCAGTATTTT. Its protein product is CASSKTPQSTDTQYF.